The 21 T cell receptor beta chains presented below share a single source sample, sequenced in a study of cytomegalovirus exposure and HLA in healthy donors. Amplification used 60 Vbeta primers and 13 Jbeta primers. TCRdb's copy holds only in-frame clones and misses some; the assay was immunoSEQ multiplex PCR. The sample carries 150,000 to 200,000 clones, roughly 77% recorded once. The specimen was PBMCs. The receptor source for this set is a man aged 30-40 years in good health and CMV-seropositive.

V usage is TRBV6-1 and J usage is TRBJ2-1; a possible D gene is TRBD1 (6 bases). With 5 bases removed from V and 0 bases from J, the gap between germline ends came to 11 bases. CDR1 is MNHNS, CDR2 SASEGT, per germline. The CDR3 loop spans 15 amino acids. The CDR3 DNA reads as TGTGCCAGCAGTCGACAGGTTAGCTCCTACAATGAGCAGTTCTTC. Protein sequence: CASSRQVSSYNEQFF.

On this clone: At the DNA level, this CDR3 is encoded by other sequences in the same sample as well. The chain is built from TRBV5-1 and TRBJ2-6; possibly TRBD2 for D (5 bases). The CDR3 is 15 residues long. The germline V gene has CDR1 SGHRS and CDR2 YFSETQ. V gave up 1 base and J gave up 2 bases, with 7 bases separating them. The chain's CDR3 is CASSLRGPGANVLTF. The CDR3 DNA reads TGCGCCAGCAGCTTGCGGGGTCCTGGGGCCAACGTCCTGACTTTC.

The gene calls are TRBV5-1 and TRBJ2-5, with a tentative D call TRBD1 (6 bases). The V end was cut by 4 bases, the J end by 4 bases, with 17 bases between. The germline gives CDR1 SGHRS, CDR2 YFSETQ. The CDR3 has 15 residues. The CDR3 nucleotides are TGCGCCAGCAGCGGGGCCGTGCTGGGGGCAGAGACCCAGTACTTC. Its translation: CASSGAVLGAETQYF.

The chain carries TRBV18 and TRBJ2-2; 7 nucleotides agree with TRBD1. The CDR3 extends over 15 amino acids. The germline V gene has CDR1 KGHSH and CDR2 LQKENI. V was pared by 1 base and J by 3 bases, with 2 bases of the junction left unmatched. CDR3 coding DNA: TGTGCCAGCTCACCACGGGACAGTTACACCGGGGAGCTGTTTTTT. As protein: CASSPRDSYTGELFF.

By its share, this clone is medium-sized. This rearrangement joins TRBV6-1 to TRBJ1-5; D not certain. Germline CDR1 MNHNS, CDR2 SASEGT. The CDR3 is made up of 13 amino acids. The V and J ends lost 2 bases and 4 bases respectively, with 6 bases between them. The CDR3 coding sequence is TGTGCCAGCAGTGAATTTATGAATCAGCCCCAGCATTTT. Translating gives CASSEFMNQPQHF.

The gene calls are TRBV6-4 and TRBJ1-6, with D possibly matching TRBD1 (5 bases). The CDR3 totals 15 residues. Germline V lookup: CDR1 MRHNA, CDR2 SNTAGT. The germline V and J ends were trimmed by 6 bases and 8 bases, with 17 bases remaining between them. The CDR3 DNA reads TGTGCCAGCAGGGCCCTTATAACAGGAGATTCACCCCTCCACTTT. This translates into CASRALITGDSPLHF.

This rearrangement joins TRBV2 to TRBJ2-6, with D possibly TRBD2 on 5 matching bases. The V end lost 7 bases, the J end lost 2 bases, and 15 bases lay between the germline ends. CDR1 and CDR2 (germline): SNHLY, FYNNEI. The CDR3 totals 16 residues. CDR3 residues: CASNPGSRAGANVLTF. In nucleotides, the CDR3 is TGTGCCAGCAATCCGGGGTCAAGAGCTGGGGCCAACGTCCTGACTTTC.

The rearrangement uses TRBV18 and TRBJ1-1, with TRBD1 matching over 7 bases. The J segment lost 3 bases and the V segment lost 2 bases, leaving 6 bases of the junction unmatched. The CDR3 loop spans 15 amino acids. Looked up from germline, CDR1 is KGHSH and CDR2 is LQKENI. CDR3 in DNA: TGTGCCAGCTCACCAACGACAGGGTTGTACACTGAAGCTTTCTTT. Translation: CASSPTTGLYTEAFF.

V gene TRBV27 combines with J gene TRBJ2-3, with D maybe TRBD1 (6 bases). With 2 bases removed from V and 4 bases from J, the gap between germline ends came to 10 bases. Germline V lookup: CDR1 MNHEY, CDR2 SMNVEV (reference sequence). The CDR3 is 14 residues long. The CDR3 sequence is CASSLDRIADTQYF. The CDR3, as DNA: TGTGCCAGCAGTTTAGACAGGATCGCAGATACGCAGTATTTT.

The chain recombines TRBV30 with TRBJ1-5, with TRBD1 matching 7 bases. V dropped 3 bases and J dropped 4; count of bases not matched to a gene: 6. Germline assignment: CDR1 GTSNPN and CDR2 SVGIG (reference sequence). This CDR3 spans 14 amino acids. CDR3 sequence reads: CAWRGNRGNQPQHF. For the CDR3, the DNA is TGTGCCTGGAGGGGAAACAGGGGTAATCAGCCCCAGCATTTT.

V usage is TRBV4-1 and J usage is TRBJ1-6, with TRBD1 matching 12 bases. This CDR3 spans 18 amino acids. The germline V gene has CDR1 MGHRA and CDR2 YSYEKL. V lost 3 bases and J lost 2; bases outside the gene matches: 5. In DNA form, the CDR3 reads TGCGCCAGCAGCCAGCCCGGGACAGGGGGCACCTATAATTCACCCCTCCACTTT. Its protein is CASSQPGTGGTYNSPLHF.

V usage is TRBV19 and J usage is TRBJ1-6; possible D gene TRBD1, 5 bases. CDR1 LNHDA and CDR2 SQIVND come from the germline V gene (reference sequence). The CDR3 has 13 amino acids. Trimming cost V 5 bases and J 7 bases, with 9 bases left between them. The CDR3, as DNA: TGTGCCAGTAGTGGCCAGGGAAATTCACCCCTCCACTTT. This codes for CASSGQGNSPLHF.

The chain employs TRBV6-5 and TRBJ1-1; 9 positions match TRBD1. The CDR3 loop spans 12 amino acids. J gave up 5 bases and V 8 bases, and 3 bases lay outside the gene matches. CDR1 and CDR2 (germline): MNHEY, SVGAGI. CDR3 DNA: TGTGCCAGCGGACAGGGGCGAACTGAAGCTTTCTTT. Amino acids: CASGQGRTEAFF.

This chain links TRBV27 with TRBJ2-7, with 7 bases aligning to TRBD1. Germline V gene lookup returns CDR1 MNHEY and CDR2 SMNVEV (reference sequence). Trimming at V came to 0 bases and at J to 5 bases, leaving 4 bases not matched to a gene. The CDR3 length is 14 residues. The CDR3 sequence is CASSLSRQGHEQYF. CDR3 sequence (DNA): TGTGCCAGCAGTTTATCGAGACAGGGTCACGAGCAGTACTTC.

This chain connects TRBV6-6 to TRBJ2-5, with 7 bases lining up with TRBD2. Trimming took 6 bases from V and 1 from J; bases not matched to a gene: 5. CDR1 is MNHNY and CDR2 is SVGAGI in the germline V gene (reference sequence). The CDR3 loop spans 14 amino acids. DNA for the CDR3: TGTGCCAGCAGCCGCGGGGGACCCCAAGAGACCCAGTACTTC. It encodes CASSRGGPQETQYF.

This rearrangement joins TRBV12-5 to TRBJ2-7; 7 nucleotides match TRBD1. V was clipped by 2 bases and J by 2 bases; unmatched bases: 6. Germline CDR1 and CDR2: LGHNT and FRNRAP. The CDR3 runs to 15 residues. CDR3 sequence reads: CASGLRTGYPYEQYF. In nucleotides, the CDR3 is TGTGCTAGTGGTTTGCGGACAGGATACCCCTACGAGCAGTACTTC.

The chain links TRBV7-9 to TRBJ2-7; 14 bases match TRBD2. The germline CDR1 and CDR2 sequences are SEHNR and FQNEAQ (reference sequence). CDR3 length: 14 amino acids. J was trimmed by 4 bases and V by 8 bases; bases with no gene match: 4. The CDR3 DNA follows: TGTGCCAGCGGGGGGACTAGCGGGGGTTACGAGCAGTACTTC. It translates to CASGGTSGGYEQYF.

The rearrangement links TRBV5-4 to TRBJ2-2; 7 positions agree with TRBD1. The length of the CDR3 is 15 residues. Germline V gene lookup returns CDR1 SGHNT and CDR2 YYREEE (reference sequence). The V segment lost 5 bases and the J segment 5 bases; nucleotides outside the gene matches: 9. CDR3 nucleotide sequence: TGTGCCAGCAGGCCTACAGGGGTCCGGACCGGGGAGCTGTTTTTT. Translating gives CASRPTGVRTGELFF. Using reference TRBV5-4 and TRBJ2-2 for the parts outside the CDR3, the full variable domain is ETGVTQSPTHLIKTRGQQVTLRCSSQSGHNTVSWYQQALGQGPQFIFQYYREEENGRGNFPPRFSGLQFPNYSSELNVNALELDDSALYLCASRPTGVRTGELFFGEGSRLTVL.

The chain couples TRBV27 to TRBJ1-6; D not resolved. CDR3 size: 13 residues. Germline V CDR1 and CDR2: MNHEY, SMNVEV (reference sequence). V lost 6 bases, J lost 8 bases, and 11 bases lay in between. CDR3 amino acids: CASRTNRDSPLHF. The DNA for the CDR3 is TGTGCCAGCAGGACTAATAGGGATTCACCCCTCCACTTT.

The chain combines TRBV4-1 with TRBJ1-1; no definite D call. Per the germline V gene, CDR1 is MGHRA and CDR2 is YSYEKL. The CDR3 runs 12 residues. Trimming removed 4 bases at V and 3 bases at J, with 6 bases between. CDR3 residues: CASSPTDTEAFF. The CDR3 bases are TGCGCCAGCAGCCCCACGGACACTGAAGCTTTCTTT.

The rearrangement joins TRBV28 to TRBJ1-5, with 7 bases that match TRBD1. V was clipped by 4 bases and J by 6 bases; unmatched bases: 9. The germline CDR1 and CDR2 sequences are MDHEN and SYDVKM. This CDR3 contains 15 residues. The CDR3 coding sequence is TGTGCCAGCAGTTCTGGGACAGTGGGGGGTCAGCCCCAGCATTTT. Translation gives CASSSGTVGGQPQHF.